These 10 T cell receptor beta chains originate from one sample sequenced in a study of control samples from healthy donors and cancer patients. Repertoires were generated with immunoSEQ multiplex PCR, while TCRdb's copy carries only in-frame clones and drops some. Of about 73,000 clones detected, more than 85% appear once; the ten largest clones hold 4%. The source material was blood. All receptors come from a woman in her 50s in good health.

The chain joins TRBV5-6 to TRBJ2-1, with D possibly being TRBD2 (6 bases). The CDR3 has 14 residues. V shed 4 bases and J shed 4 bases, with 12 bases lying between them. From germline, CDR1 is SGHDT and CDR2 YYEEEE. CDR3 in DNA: TGTGCCAGCAGCCCCCCCGGACTATACAATGAGCAGTTCTTC. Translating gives CASSPPGLYNEQFF.

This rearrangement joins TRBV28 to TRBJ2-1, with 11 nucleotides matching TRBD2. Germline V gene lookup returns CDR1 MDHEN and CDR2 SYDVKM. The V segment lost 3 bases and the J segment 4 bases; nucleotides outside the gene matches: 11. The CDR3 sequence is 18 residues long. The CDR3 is CASSFSSLAGELYNEQFF. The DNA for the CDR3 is TGTGCCAGCAGTTTTTCTTCACTAGCGGGAGAGCTATACAATGAGCAGTTCTTC.

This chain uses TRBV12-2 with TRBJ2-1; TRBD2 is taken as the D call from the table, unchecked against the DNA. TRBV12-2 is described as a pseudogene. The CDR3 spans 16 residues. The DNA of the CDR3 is TGTGCAAGTCGCTTAGCCGGTAGCGGGAGCTTCAATGAGCAGTTCTTC. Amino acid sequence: CASRLAGSGSFNEQFF.

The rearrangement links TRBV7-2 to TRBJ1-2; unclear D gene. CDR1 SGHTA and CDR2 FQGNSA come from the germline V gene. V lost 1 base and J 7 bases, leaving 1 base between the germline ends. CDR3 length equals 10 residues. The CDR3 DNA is TGTGCCAGCAGCTTAGGTGGCTACACCTTC. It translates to CASSLGGYTF.

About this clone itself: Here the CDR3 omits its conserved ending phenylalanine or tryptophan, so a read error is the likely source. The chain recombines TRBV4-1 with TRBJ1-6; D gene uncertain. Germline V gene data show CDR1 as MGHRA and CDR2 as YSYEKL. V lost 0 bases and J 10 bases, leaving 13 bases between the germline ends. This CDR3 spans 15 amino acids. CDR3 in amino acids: CASSQEGVAGSPLHL. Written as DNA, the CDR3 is TGCGCCAGCAGCCAAGAGGGAGTGGCGGGATCACCCCTCCACCTT.

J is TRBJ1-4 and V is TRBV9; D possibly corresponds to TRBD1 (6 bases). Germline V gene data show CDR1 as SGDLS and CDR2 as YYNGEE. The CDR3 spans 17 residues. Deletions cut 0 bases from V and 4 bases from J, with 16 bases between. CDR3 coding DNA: TGTGCCAGCAGCGTAGCTACTGAAGGGACAAGTAATGAAAAACTGTTTTTT. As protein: CASSVATEGTSNEKLFF.

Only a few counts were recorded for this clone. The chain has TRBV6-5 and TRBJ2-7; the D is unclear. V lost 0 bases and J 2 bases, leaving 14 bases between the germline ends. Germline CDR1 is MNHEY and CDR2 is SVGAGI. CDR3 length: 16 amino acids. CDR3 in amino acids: CASSYSSVGGTYEQYF. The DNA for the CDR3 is TGTGCCAGCAGTTACTCGAGTGTCGGCGGCACCTACGAGCAGTACTTC.

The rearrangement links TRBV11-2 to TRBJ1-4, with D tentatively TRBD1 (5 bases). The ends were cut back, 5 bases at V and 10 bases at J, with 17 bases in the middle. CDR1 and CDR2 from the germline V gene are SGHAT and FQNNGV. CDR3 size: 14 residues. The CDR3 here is CASSADRAILKLFF. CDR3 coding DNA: TGTGCCAGCAGCGCTGACAGAGCTATCTTAAAACTGTTTTTT.

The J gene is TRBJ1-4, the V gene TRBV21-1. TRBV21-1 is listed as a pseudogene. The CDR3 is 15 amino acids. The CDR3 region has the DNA TGTGCCAGCAGCAAAGCGGCGGCCTATAATGAAAAACTGTTTTTT. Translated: CASSKAAAYNEKLFF.

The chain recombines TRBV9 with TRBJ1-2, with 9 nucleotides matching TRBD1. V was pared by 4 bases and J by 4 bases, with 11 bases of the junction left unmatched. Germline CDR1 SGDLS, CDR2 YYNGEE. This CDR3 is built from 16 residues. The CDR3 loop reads CASSSSGTGPLYGYTF. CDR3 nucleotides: TGTGCCAGCAGCTCCTCCGGGACAGGGCCCCTCTATGGCTACACCTTC.